This T cell receptor (beta chain) was identified during a study of T cell responses to AZD1222 COVID-19 vaccine (dated by TCRdb to about 2021). Some background on the complete study: A total of over 230 trial participants underwent TCR sequencing, of whom 207 received two doses of AZD1222 and around 26 received two doses of the MenACWY control vaccine. Trial participants were enrolled by age into subgroups of 18-55, 56-69 and 70-plus years, and approximately 150, 30 and 60 TCR-sequenced participants, respectively, were included in these subgroups.

Per the publication, the time point label means: about 28 days (+/-7) after the second vaccine dose. AZD1222 recipients given second doses at about 4 weeks or at about 12 weeks were pooled, since spike-specific TCR depth and breadth were not found to differ between the two schedules. Samples from vaccinated people were obtained from the UK trials COV001 and COV002, which included a single-blind randomized controlled phase 2/3 trial of AZD1222 (ChAdOx1 nCoV-19) in healthy adults. For TCRbeta chain sequencing, PBMC samples were collected from trial participants at day 0 and at day 28 after the second dose. The CDR3 regions of human TCRbeta chains were subjected to immunosequencing. The original pipeline was this. Repertoire TCRs were checked for matches against a reference library of SARS-CoV-2-specific TCRs that had been generated using the MIRA antigen-specificity platform. Breadth was defined as the fraction of unique TCRs that were SARS-CoV-2-associated, and depth was defined as the fraction of total T cells that were SARS-CoV-2-associated. Using the MIRA data, every spike-specific TCR was mapped to the spike region that the TCR reacted to and assigned to either a CD4 or a CD8 class. Log10-transformed breadth and depth values were compared by one-way ANOVA with Sidak's multiple comparisons tests. Imported from immuneACCESS, the table was reduced by TCRdb to in-frame sequences with V and J called. These copies leave out some clones; in studies compared against another copy, an unresolved V gene accounts for under half, and the cause of the remainder is not known. The V and J calls and clone size are taken from that table; D and trimming were inferred from the DNA. The sample table lists 110,000 or so clones, about 88% of them with a count of one. Clones ranked in the top ten supply 40% to 55% of the sample.

What the research found in general, with its limitations: Conclusions about previously exposed vaccinees are limited, since just 5 or 6 AZD1222 recipients were seropositive for SARS-CoV-2 at baseline. After two AZD1222 doses, spike-specific TCR breadth and depth were significantly higher than at day 0 and than in MenACWY recipients. Reportedly, almost half of the unique spike-specific TCRs recognized epitopes lying outside the regions that are mutated in the B.1.351 and B.1.1.7 variants. The whole spike protein was spanned by vaccine-associated CD4 TCRs, and dominant responses were seen in regions 160-218 and 743-854. Because no samples from the day 14 peak response were available, repertoires could be characterized only after the peak T cell response. In the small 56-69-year group, the increase in depth fell short of significance, most likely because of low power. Most participants were white British and females outnumbered males, and the authors suggested that clonal diversity may have been underestimated.

Remarks on this clone: What this receptor recognizes is not known. Per-base qualities were not stored, and no clone one base away is much larger.

CDR1 SGDLS and CDR2 YYNGEE were looked up in the germline V gene. At the junction V is shortened by 4 bases and J by 3 bases, with 14 bases in between. CDR3 length: 15 amino acids, cysteine to phenylalanine. Only the CDR3 part of the read is kept: 45 bases, read in frame from the first base. The receptor was isolated from an adult who received the AZD1222 COVID-19 vaccine. Sequences were derived from peripheral blood, sampled 28 days after the second AZD1222 dose. This sequence uses TRBV9 and TRBJ1-3, with the D gene too uncertain to name. The nucleotides are TGTGCCAGCAGCTCCGGGGATGAGATTGGAAACACCATATATTTT. This yields the protein CASSSGDEIGNTIYF.